The 30 T cell receptor beta chains below come from one sample, sequenced in a study of CD8+ T cells in alopecia areata (dated 2018 in TCRdb). Libraries came from the immunoSEQ multiplex PCR assay. To provide template for TCR sequencing, every sample had RNA extracted and reverse transcribed into cDNA. TCRdb retrieved this table from immuneACCESS and kept in-frame rearrangements only. Not all clones are present; in checked studies, unresolved V genes account for under half, and no reason is known for the remainder. The sample data list approximately 300,000 clones, and 58% of these were observed just once. The top ten hold under 2% of the sample. The sample's time point label, in plain terms: 20 to 30 weeks on oral tofacitinib. Taken with the paper, the label for treatment or condition translates to: oral pan-JAK inhibitor, 5-10 mg twice daily. The sample consisted of CD4+ T cells sorted from blood, taken at week 24, from a patient treated with tofacitinib. These receptors came from a human donor with alopecia areata.

This clone has a single count. The V and J genes are TRBV6-1 and TRBJ2-1; 9 nucleotides match TRBD2. Germline values: CDR1 MNHNS, CDR2 SASEGT. The CDR3 totals 15 residues. V was pared by 7 bases and J by 3 bases, with 7 bases of the junction left unmatched. The CDR3 is CASTSSGGHYNEQFF. The CDR3, as DNA: TGTGCCAGCACTAGTAGCGGGGGCCACTACAATGAGCAGTTCTTC.

A few counts support this clone. The V gene is TRBV9, the J gene TRBJ2-3; no firm D call. Germline CDR1 and CDR2: SGDLS and YYNGEE. The CDR3 sequence is 13 residues long. V lost 4 bases and J 2 bases, leaving 8 bases between the germline ends. The CDR3 sequence is CASSFDSTDTQYF. For the CDR3, the DNA is TGTGCCAGCAGCTTCGATTCCACAGATACGCAGTATTTT. Complete variable domain (other parts from reference TRBV9 and TRBJ2-3): DSGVTQTPKHLITATGQRVTLRCSPRSGDLSVYWYQQSLDQGLQFLIQYYNGEERAKGNILERFSAQQFPDLHSELNLSSLELGDSALYFCASSFDSTDTQYFGPGTRLTVL.

This clone was seen a handful of times. J is TRBJ2-7 and V is TRBV28; D unclear. V was shortened by 4 bases and J by 2 bases, with 6 bases between the two germline ends. From germline, CDR1 is MDHEN and CDR2 SYDVKM. The CDR3 spans 12 residues. The CDR3 DNA reads as TGTGCCAGCAGTTCCCGAGCCTACGAGCAGTACTTC. It specifies CASSSRAYEQYF. The variable domain in full, completed from reference TRBV28 and TRBJ2-7, reads DVKVTQSSRYLVKRTGEKVFLECVQDMDHENMFWYRQDPGLGLRLIYFSYDVKMKEKGDIPEGYSVSREKKERFSLILESASTNQTSMYLCASSSRAYEQYFGPGTRLTVT.

The sample holds a few counts of this clone. The chain uses TRBV7-9 and TRBJ2-7, with D perhaps TRBD1 (5 bases). Trimming removed 3 bases at V and 1 base at J, with 10 bases between. Germline V lookup: CDR1 SEHNR, CDR2 FQNEAQ (reference sequence). The CDR3 is made up of 14 amino acids. The CDR3 nucleotides are TGTGCCAGCAGCTTTGCAGGGATATCCTACGAGCAGTACTTC. Translating it yields CASSFAGISYEQYF.

The gene calls are TRBV28 and TRBJ1-5; D is unresolved. Between the trimmed V and J ends, which lost 6 bases and 3 bases, there was a span of 12 bases. Per germline, CDR1 MDHEN and CDR2 SYDVKM. The CDR3 is made up of 14 amino acids. CDR3 residues: CASSSPGNNQPQHF. The CDR3, as DNA: TGTGCCAGCAGCTCGCCGGGGAACAATCAGCCCCAGCATTTT.

V gene TRBV18 combines with J gene TRBJ2-2; D remains unclear. Looked up from germline, CDR1 is KGHSH and CDR2 is LQKENI. Trimming removed 3 bases at V and 0 bases at J, with 8 bases between. The CDR3 sequence is 15 residues long. CDR3 coding DNA: TGTGCCAGCTCACCGATCGCCTCGAACACCGGGGAGCTGTTTTTT. It yields the protein CASSPIASNTGELFF.

This clone was seen a handful of times. This sequence joins TRBV4-3 and TRBJ1-3; D remains ambiguous. The CDR3 length is 17 residues. V was shortened by 0 bases and J by 4 bases, with 16 bases between the two germline ends. Germline CDR1 LGHNA, CDR2 YSLEER. CDR3 residues: CASSQDLLGPRGNTIYF. As DNA, the CDR3 is TGCGCCAGCAGCCAAGATCTTCTAGGGCCAAGGGGAAACACCATATATTTT.

The V and J genes are TRBV29-1 and TRBJ1-1, with D maybe TRBD1 (6 bases). This CDR3 comprises 13 residues. The germline V and J ends were trimmed by 2 bases and 1 base, with 8 bases remaining between them. The germline V gene has CDR1 SQVTM and CDR2 ANQGSEA. CDR3 bases: TGCAGCGTTGAAACGGGACAGAACACTGAAGCTTTCTTT. Translated: CSVETGQNTEAFF.

This clone was seen only a few times. The gene calls are TRBV30 and TRBJ2-7; D is perhaps TRBD2 (5 bases). This CDR3 contains 15 residues. Trimming shortened V by 1 base and J by 3 bases, and 16 bases separated the two germline ends. Germline CDR1 GTSNPN, CDR2 SVGIG (reference sequence). The CDR3 loop reads CAWSAKSGRDYEQYF. In DNA form, the CDR3 reads TGTGCCTGGAGTGCTAAGAGTGGCCGGGACTACGAGCAGTACTTC.

V usage is TRBV29-1 and J usage is TRBJ2-3; D assignment may be TRBD1 or TRBD2 (5 bases each). From germline, CDR1 is SQVTM and CDR2 ANQGSEA. The CDR3 sequence is 15 residues long. V lost 7 bases and J lost 4, with 21 bases in between. The CDR3 spells CSATSGTSRADTQYF. CDR3 coding DNA: TGCAGCGCAACCTCCGGGACCTCGAGGGCAGATACGCAGTATTTT.

The chain carries TRBV10-3 and TRBJ1-5; D is undetermined. Between the trimmed V and J ends, which lost 4 bases and 2 bases, there was a span of 9 bases. CDR1 is ENHRY, CDR2 SYGVKD, per germline. This CDR3 is built from 14 residues. CDR3 DNA: TGTGCCATCAGTGTAGAGGGTGGCAATCAGCCCCAGCATTTT. The encoded protein is CAISVEGGNQPQHF.

This chain connects TRBV28 to TRBJ2-7; 7 bases map to TRBD1. This CDR3 has 16 residues. V dropped 5 bases and J dropped 5; count of bases not matched to a gene: 15. Germline V gives CDR1 MDHEN, CDR2 SYDVKM. CDR3 sequence reads: CASSPTPRTGPDEQYF. CDR3 nucleotides: TGTGCCAGCAGTCCTACTCCCCGGACAGGCCCCGACGAGCAGTACTTC. Full variable domain (rest looked up from reference TRBV28 and TRBJ2-7): DVKVTQSSRYLVKRTGEKVFLECVQDMDHENMFWYRQDPGLGLRLIYFSYDVKMKEKGDIPEGYSVSREKKERFSLILESASTNQTSMYLCASSPTPRTGPDEQYFGPGTRLTVT.

This clone was seen a few times. V gene TRBV2 combines with J gene TRBJ2-4; D assignment may be TRBD1 or TRBD2 (6 bases each). V lost 6 bases and J 10 bases, leaving 16 bases between the germline ends. The CDR3 totals 13 residues. CDR1 is SNHLY and CDR2 is FYNNEI in the germline V gene. The CDR3 reads CASRGGTREIQYF. Here the CDR3 DNA reads TGTGCCAGCAGGGGGGGCACCCGAGAAATTCAGTACTTC.

This clone was seen only a few times. The chain uses TRBV4-2 and TRBJ2-6, with D possibly TRBD2 on 5 matching bases. This CDR3 has 19 residues. Per germline, CDR1 LGHNA and CDR2 YNFKEQ. Trimming took 2 bases from V and 0 from J, leaving 17 bases between them. CDR3 sequence (DNA): TGTGCCAGCAGCCAACCCCCCCGGGGAGAACTCTCTGGGGCCAACGTCCTGACTTTC. It encodes CASSQPPRGELSGANVLTF.

The gene calls are TRBV30 and TRBJ2-7, with 13 bases fitting TRBD2. Germline assignment: CDR1 GTSNPN and CDR2 SVGIG (reference sequence). CDR3 length: 16 residues. Trimming cost V 2 bases and J 5 bases; bases outside gene matches: 9. DNA for the CDR3: TGTGCCTGGAGTCCCGGACTAGCGGGGGACTGGAACGAGCAGTACTTC. Protein sequence: CAWSPGLAGDWNEQYF.

V usage is TRBV11-2 and J usage is TRBJ2-7, with D unresolved. The germline V gene has CDR1 SGHAT and CDR2 FQNNGV. The length of the CDR3 is 11 residues. Trimming shortened V by 3 bases and J by 5 bases, and 5 bases separated the two germline ends. CDR3 DNA: TGTGCCAGCAGCTTTTCCAACGAGCAGTACTTC. Its translation: CASSFSNEQYF.

This clone was detected a few times. V gene TRBV29-1 combines with J gene TRBJ2-2, with 7 bases that match TRBD1. The germline gives CDR1 SQVTM, CDR2 ANQGSEA. This CDR3 has 11 residues. The CDR3 region is CAGGNTGELFF. DNA of the CDR3: TGCGCAGGGGGGAACACCGGGGAGCTGTTTTTT.

The chain couples TRBV2 to TRBJ2-1; D ambiguous. The CDR3 is made up of 14 amino acids. Per germline, CDR1 SNHLY and CDR2 FYNNEI. V lost 10 bases, J lost 0 bases, and 13 bases lay in between. CDR3 sequence: CATSRLSSYNEQFF. In DNA, the CDR3 is TGTGCCACCTCCCGTTTGAGCTCCTACAATGAGCAGTTCTTC.

The chain uses TRBV19 and TRBJ2-3; TRBD2 aligns across 7 bases. This CDR3 region has 15 residues. The J segment lost 9 bases and the V segment lost 4 bases, leaving 13 bases of the junction unmatched. Germline assignment: CDR1 LNHDA and CDR2 SQIVND (reference sequence). In DNA form, the CDR3 reads TGTGCCAGTAGTACCTTTAGCGGGCGGTCCGGGACGCAGTATTTT. Translated: CASSTFSGRSGTQYF.

In its sample, this clone was seen a few times. V is TRBV29-1 and J is TRBJ2-2; D is unclear. Germline values: CDR1 SQVTM, CDR2 ANQGSEA. Trimming left V 5 bases short and J 3 bases short, with 7 bases between. CDR3 length: 12 residues. CDR3 coding DNA: TGCAGCGTTCTTCCCCACACCGGGGAGCTGTTTTTT. Protein product: CSVLPHTGELFF.

The genes are TRBV20-1 and TRBJ1-1; D possibly corresponds to TRBD1 (5 bases). This CDR3 is 11 amino acids long. The V gene's germline CDR1 is DFQATT and CDR2 SNEGSKA (reference sequence). The CDR3 reads CSCGTDTEAFF. The CDR3 DNA follows: TGCAGCTGCGGGACTGACACTGAAGCTTTCTTT.

This chain uses TRBV30 with TRBJ2-7; 8 bases agree with TRBD2. The CDR3 is 15 residues long. The V gene's germline CDR1 is GTSNPN and CDR2 SVGIG (reference sequence). Losses at the gene ends were 4 bases for V and 3 bases for J; bases not matched to a gene: 11. For the CDR3, the DNA is TGTGCCTGGACCCCGGGGGGGGGACTCCTCTACGAGCAGTACTTC. Translating gives CAWTPGGGLLYEQYF.

The V call is TRBV29-1, the J call TRBJ1-2; D may be TRBD1 (6 bases). The germline V gene has CDR1 SQVTM and CDR2 ANQGSEA. Trimming pared 4 bases from V and 0 bases from J, leaving 9 bases between. This CDR3 region has 13 residues. This chain's CDR3 is CSVVGGPNYGYTF. The CDR3 region has the DNA TGCAGCGTTGTAGGGGGACCTAACTATGGCTACACCTTC.

The chain couples TRBV29-1 to TRBJ1-2, with D maybe TRBD1 (5 bases). This CDR3 has 12 amino acids. Per germline, CDR1 SQVTM and CDR2 ANQGSEA. Trimming shortened V by 4 bases and J by 2 bases, and 8 bases separated the two germline ends. This CDR3 is CSVAEGNYGYTF. The DNA for the CDR3 is TGCAGCGTTGCGGAGGGGAACTATGGCTACACCTTC. Full variable domain (rest looked up from reference TRBV29-1 and TRBJ1-2): SAVISQKPSRDICQRGTSLTIQCQVDSQVTMMFWYRQQPGQSLTLIATANQGSEATYESGFVIDKFPISRPNLTFSTLTVSNMSPEDSSIYLCSVAEGNYGYTFGSGTRLTVV.

In this sample, this clone turned up a few times. J is TRBJ2-7 and V is TRBV5-6; 9 bases are a match to TRBD1. The ends lost 3 bases at V and 0 bases at J; junction bases unmatched: 4. Germline CDR1 SGHDT, CDR2 YYEEEE. The CDR3 is made up of 15 amino acids. This chain's CDR3 is CASSSWDRVSYEQYF. In DNA, the CDR3 is TGTGCCAGCAGCTCGTGGGACAGGGTCTCCTACGAGCAGTACTTC.

The gene calls are TRBV10-3 and TRBJ2-5; TRBD1 matches 7 bases. Germline-derived CDR1 and CDR2 are ENHRY and SYGVKD. J was trimmed by 5 bases and V by 4 bases; bases with no gene match: 7. There are 14 residues in the CDR3. CDR3 region: CAISVDRVGETQYF. The CDR3 DNA reads as TGTGCCATCAGTGTTGACAGGGTGGGTGAGACCCAGTACTTC.

The chain employs TRBV23-1 and TRBJ1-1; D may be TRBD1 (5 bases). TRBV23-1 qualifies as an ORF whose function is uncertain. The CDR3 totals 19 residues. V lost 4 bases, J lost 1 base, and 25 bases lay in between. The CDR3 here is CASSRLSQGEVNGNTEAFF. The CDR3 nucleotides are TGCGCCAGCAGTCGCCTTAGTCAGGGAGAGGTGAATGGGAACACTGAAGCTTTCTTT.

The chain couples TRBV30 to TRBJ2-6; TRBD1 might be the D (5 bases). Germline CDR1 reads GTSNPN; CDR2 reads SVGIG (reference sequence). Trimming removed 3 bases from V and 2 bases from J, with 14 bases in between. This CDR3 is built from 16 residues. For the CDR3, the DNA is TGTGCCTGGAGAATAGGGGTAGGGGCTGGGGCCAACGTCCTGACTTTC. Amino acids: CAWRIGVGAGANVLTF.

The table lists this clone with a few counts. The chain is built from TRBV5-1 and TRBJ1-5, with D unclear. Trimming cost V 0 bases and J 7 bases, with 14 bases left between them. The length of the CDR3 is 15 residues. Germline CDR1 reads SGHRS; CDR2 reads YFSETQ. The CDR3 reads CASSLEGFAGQPQHF. CDR3 bases: TGCGCCAGCAGCTTGGAAGGGTTCGCAGGACAGCCCCAGCATTTT.

The chain carries TRBV27 and TRBJ2-7, with 7 bases lining up with TRBD2. With 7 bases clipped from V and 1 base from J, the junction kept 10 bases outside the gene matches. The CDR3 has 15 residues. Germline CDR1 and CDR2: MNHEY and SMNVEV (reference sequence). CDR3 amino acids: CASNPNGRASYEQYF. Written as DNA, the CDR3 is TGTGCCAGCAATCCTAATGGGAGGGCGTCCTACGAGCAGTACTTC.